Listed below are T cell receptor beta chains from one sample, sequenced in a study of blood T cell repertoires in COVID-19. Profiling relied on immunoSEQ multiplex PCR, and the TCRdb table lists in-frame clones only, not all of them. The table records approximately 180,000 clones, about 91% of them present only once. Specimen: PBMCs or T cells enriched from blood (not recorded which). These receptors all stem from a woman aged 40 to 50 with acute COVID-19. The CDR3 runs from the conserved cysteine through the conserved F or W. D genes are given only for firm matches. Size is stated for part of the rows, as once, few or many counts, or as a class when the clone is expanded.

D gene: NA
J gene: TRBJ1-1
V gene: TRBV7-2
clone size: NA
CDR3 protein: CASTHSGNTEAFF
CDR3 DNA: TGTGCCAGCACCCATAGCGGTAACACTGAAGCTTTCTTT

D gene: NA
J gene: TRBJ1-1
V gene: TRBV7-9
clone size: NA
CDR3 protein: CASSLVSWNTEAFF
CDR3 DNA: TGTGCCAGCAGCTTAGTGAGTTGGAACACTGAAGCTTTCTTT

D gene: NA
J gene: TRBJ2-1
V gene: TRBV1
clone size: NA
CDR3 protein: CTSSQDYSGRPYNEQFF
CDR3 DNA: TGCACCAGCAGCCAAGATTACAGCGGGAGGCCATACAATGAGCAGTTCTTC

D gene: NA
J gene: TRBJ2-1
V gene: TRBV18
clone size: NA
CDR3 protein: CASSRLGGPNEQFF
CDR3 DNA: TGTGCCAGCTCAAGGCTAGGAGGGCCGAATGAGCAGTTCTTC

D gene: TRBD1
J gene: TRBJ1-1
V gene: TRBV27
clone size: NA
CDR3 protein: CASSSTQGRHTEAFF
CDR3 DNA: TGTGCCAGCAGTTCAACACAGGGGCGGCACACTGAAGCTTTCTTT

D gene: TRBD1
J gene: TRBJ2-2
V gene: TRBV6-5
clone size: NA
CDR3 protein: CASGRDRGSGELFF
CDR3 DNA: TGTGCCAGCGGCCGGGACAGGGGGTCCGGGGAGCTGTTTTTT

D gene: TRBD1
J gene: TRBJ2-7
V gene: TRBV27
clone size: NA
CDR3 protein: CASSLGRDRDLYEQYF
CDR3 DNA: TGTGCCAGCAGTTTGGGTCGGGACAGGGATCTCTACGAGCAGTACTTC

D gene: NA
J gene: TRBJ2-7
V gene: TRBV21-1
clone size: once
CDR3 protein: CASHRDTGELSVRYEQYF
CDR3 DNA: TGTGCCAGCCACCGGGACACGGGTGAACTATCTGTCCGCTACGAGCAGTACTTC

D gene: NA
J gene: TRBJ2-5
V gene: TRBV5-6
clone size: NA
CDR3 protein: CASSLAGGETQYF
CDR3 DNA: TGTGCCAGCAGCTTGGCAGGCGGGGAGACCCAGTACTTC

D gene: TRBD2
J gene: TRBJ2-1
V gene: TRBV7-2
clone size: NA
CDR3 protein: CASSLALAGNNEQFF
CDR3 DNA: TGTGCCAGCAGCTTAGCACTAGCGGGAAACAATGAGCAGTTCTTC

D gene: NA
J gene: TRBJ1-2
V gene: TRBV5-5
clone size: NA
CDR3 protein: CASSFTNGAARYGYTF
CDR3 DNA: TGTGCCAGCAGCTTTACTAATGGGGCGGCACGGTATGGCTACACCTTC

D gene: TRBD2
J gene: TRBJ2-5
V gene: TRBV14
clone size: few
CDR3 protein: CASSPGLAVETQYF
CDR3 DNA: TGTGCCAGCAGTCCGGGACTAGCGGTGGAGACCCAGTACTTC

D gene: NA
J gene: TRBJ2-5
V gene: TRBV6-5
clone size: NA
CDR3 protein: CASSYSLFQTQYF
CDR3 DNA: TGTGCCAGCAGTTACTCTCTGTTCCAGACCCAGTACTTC

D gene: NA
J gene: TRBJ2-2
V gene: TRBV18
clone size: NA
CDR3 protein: CASSPFAGELFF
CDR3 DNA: TGTGCCAGCTCACCGTTCGCCGGGGAGCTGTTTTTT

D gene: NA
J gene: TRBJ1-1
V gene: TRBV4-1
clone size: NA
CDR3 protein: CASSQGRSTEAFF
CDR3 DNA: TGCGCCAGCAGCCAAGGGAGATCAACTGAAGCTTTCTTT

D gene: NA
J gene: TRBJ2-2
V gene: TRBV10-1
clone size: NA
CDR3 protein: CAREAELTGELFF
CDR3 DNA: TGCGCCAGAGAAGCGGAGCTCACCGGGGAGCTGTTTTTT

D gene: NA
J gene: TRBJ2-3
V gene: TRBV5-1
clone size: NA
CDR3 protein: CASSFDLAHSTDTQYF
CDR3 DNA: TGCGCCAGCAGCTTCGATCTAGCGCATAGCACAGATACGCAGTATTTT

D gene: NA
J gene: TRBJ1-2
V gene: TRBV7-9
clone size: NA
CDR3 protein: CASSSTTRAPNYGYTF
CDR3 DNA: TGTGCCAGCAGCTCGACGACCAGGGCCCCTAACTATGGCTACACCTTC

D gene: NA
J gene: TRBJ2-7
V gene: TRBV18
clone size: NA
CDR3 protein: CASSPRGQGGYEQYF
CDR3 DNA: TGTGCCAGCTCACCTCGAGGACAGGGAGGGTACGAGCAGTACTTC

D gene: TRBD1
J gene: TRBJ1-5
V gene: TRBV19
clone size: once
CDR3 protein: CASSMGSGQGFNQPQHF
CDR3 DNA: TGTGCCAGTAGTATGGGTAGTGGACAGGGGTTTAATCAGCCCCAGCATTTT

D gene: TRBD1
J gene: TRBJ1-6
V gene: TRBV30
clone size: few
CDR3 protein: CAWGTGGFSSPLHF
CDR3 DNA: TGTGCCTGGGGGACAGGGGGCTTCTCCTCACCCCTCCACTTT

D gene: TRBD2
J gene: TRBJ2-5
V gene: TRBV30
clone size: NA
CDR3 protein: CAWSVWTSAQETQYF
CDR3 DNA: TGTGCCTGGAGTGTCTGGACTAGCGCTCAAGAGACCCAGTACTTC

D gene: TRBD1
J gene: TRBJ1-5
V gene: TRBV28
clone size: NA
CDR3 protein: CASRPGTGEQPQHF
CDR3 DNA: TGTGCCAGCAGACCCGGGACAGGGGAACAGCCCCAGCATTTT

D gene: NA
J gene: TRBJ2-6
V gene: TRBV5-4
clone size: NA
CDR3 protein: CASSLYGRSSGANVLTF
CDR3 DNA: TGTGCCAGCAGCTTGTACGGCCGGAGCTCTGGGGCCAACGTCCTGACTTTC

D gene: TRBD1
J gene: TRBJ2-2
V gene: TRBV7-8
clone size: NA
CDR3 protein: CASSLRQGPGELFF
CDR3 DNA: TGTGCCAGCAGCTTGAGACAGGGGCCCGGGGAGCTGTTTTTT

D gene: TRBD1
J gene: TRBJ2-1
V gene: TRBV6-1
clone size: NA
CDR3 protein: CASSEVQGRRHNEQFF
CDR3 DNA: TGTGCCAGCAGTGAAGTACAGGGGCGGAGGCACAATGAGCAGTTCTTC

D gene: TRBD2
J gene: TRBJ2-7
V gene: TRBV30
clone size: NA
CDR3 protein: CAWSILLRGGGEQYF
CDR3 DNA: TGTGCCTGGAGTATTTTGTTGCGGGGGGGTGGCGAGCAGTACTTC

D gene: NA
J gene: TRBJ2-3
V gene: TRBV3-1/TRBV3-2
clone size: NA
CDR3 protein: CASSQDGRGLDTQYF
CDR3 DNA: TGTGCCAGCAGCCAGGATGGGCGGGGCCTCGATACGCAGTATTTT

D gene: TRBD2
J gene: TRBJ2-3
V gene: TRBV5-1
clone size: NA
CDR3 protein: CASSSGTSSTDTQYF
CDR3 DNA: TGCGCCAGCAGCTCCGGGACTAGTAGCACAGATACGCAGTATTTT

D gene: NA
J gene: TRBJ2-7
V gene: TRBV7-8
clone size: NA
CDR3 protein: CASSLGAGIGYEQYF
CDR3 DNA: TGTGCCAGCAGCTTAGGAGCAGGGATAGGCTACGAGCAGTACTTC

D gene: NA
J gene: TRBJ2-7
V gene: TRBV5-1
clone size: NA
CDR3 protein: CASSLVGSQYEQYF
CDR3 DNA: TGCGCCAGCAGCTTGGTTGGGAGTCAATACGAGCAGTACTTC

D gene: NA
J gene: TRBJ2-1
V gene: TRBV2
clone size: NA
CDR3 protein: CASRPPLVERDNEQFF
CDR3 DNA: TGTGCCAGCAGGCCTCCCCTCGTGGAGAGAGACAATGAGCAGTTCTTC

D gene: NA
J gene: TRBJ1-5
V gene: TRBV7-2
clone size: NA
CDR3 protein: CASSLRRGQPQHF
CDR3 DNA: TGTGCCAGCAGCTTACGGCGCGGGCAGCCCCAGCATTTT

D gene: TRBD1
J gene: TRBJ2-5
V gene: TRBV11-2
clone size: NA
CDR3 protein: CASGSTGSWETQYF
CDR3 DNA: TGTGCCAGCGGATCGACAGGGTCGTGGGAGACCCAGTACTTC

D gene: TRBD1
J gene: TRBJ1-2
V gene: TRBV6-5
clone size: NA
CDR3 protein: CASSYGRQGEDGYTF
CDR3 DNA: TGTGCCAGCAGTTACGGGAGACAGGGGGAGGATGGCTACACCTTC

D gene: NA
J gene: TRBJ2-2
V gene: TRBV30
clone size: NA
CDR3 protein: CAWSVPGVADTGELFF
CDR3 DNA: TGTGCCTGGAGTGTACCGGGGGTAGCGGACACCGGGGAGCTGTTTTTT

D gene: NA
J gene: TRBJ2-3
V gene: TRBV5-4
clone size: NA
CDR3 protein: CASSKTSTDTQYF
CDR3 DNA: TGTGCCAGCAGCAAAACAAGCACAGATACGCAGTATTTT

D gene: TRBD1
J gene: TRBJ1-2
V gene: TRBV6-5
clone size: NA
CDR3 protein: CASTPGQGAGDGYTF
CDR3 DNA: TGTGCCAGTACTCCGGGACAGGGGGCTGGTGATGGCTACACCTTC

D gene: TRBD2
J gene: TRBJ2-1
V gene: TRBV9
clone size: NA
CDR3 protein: CASSQGLAGGSSYNEQFF
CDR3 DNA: TGTGCCAGCAGCCAAGGACTAGCGGGGGGAAGCTCCTACAATGAGCAGTTCTTC

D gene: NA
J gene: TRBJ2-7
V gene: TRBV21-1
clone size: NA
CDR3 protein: CASSKPRDRHTYEQYF
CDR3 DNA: TGTGCCAGCAGCAAGCCCCGAGACAGGCATACCTACGAGCAGTACTTC